The entry below describes one T cell receptor beta chain. Its target is unknown. V shed 7 bases, J shed 8 bases, and the junction held 8 bases outside the gene matches. The length of the CDR3 is 14 residues. Per germline, CDR1 LNHDA and CDR2 SQIVND (reference sequence). Samples underwent the assay at deep level. The protocol was immunoSEQ multiplex PCR, while the TCRdb copy is restricted to in-frame clones and leaves out a portion. The sample consists of around 1.5 million clones, approximately 98% of them appearing once. The data derive from a study of shared clonotypes between healthy human individuals. Study-wide results and limits: Rarefaction revealed incomplete sorted-subset sequencing despite large depth. Represented genetic and exposure-history diversity was restricted by having few donors.

The rearrangement joins TRBV19 to TRBJ2-4, with 10 bases that match TRBD1. The material sequenced was naive CD4+ T cells sorted from blood. Subset: CD45RA+ positively selected. This receptor was obtained from a man aged 25 to 45 in good health. The CDR3 sequence: CASKMTGGGDIQYF. The CDR3 DNA reads as TGTGCCAGTAAGATGACAGGGGGCGGGGACATTCAGTACTTC.